The source of this T cell receptor (beta chain) is a study of response to subunit inactivated influenza vaccine. Study observations and caveats: New T cells are recruited in small numbers by each seasonal influenza vaccination, according to the authors' suggestion.

This clonotype turned up a few times. Its cognate antigen is unknown. Each CDR3 protein gets one entry after TCRdb re-called the RT-PCR reads with MiXCR. The data contain 710,000 or so distinct CDR3 sequences, 15% to 19% of them seen just once; the ten biggest clones take up approximately 10%. Germline V gene data show CDR1 as DFQATT and CDR2 as SNEGSKA (reference sequence). V shed 1 base and J 7 bases; nucleotides not matched to a gene: 7. The length of the CDR3 is 14 residues. This chain uses TRBV20-1 with TRBJ1-1; TRBD1 matches at 9 bases. This specimen was PBMCs from blood, taken about 11 days after vaccination. The receptor comes from a man over 45 who received an inactivated influenza vaccine. The CDR3 spells CSARANRGRGEAFF. The CDR3 DNA reads TGCAGTGCTAGAGCAAACAGGGGGCGAGGTGAAGCTTTCTTT.